This record concerns one TCR beta chain sequence. This clonotype has a handful of counts. Its specific antigen is unknown. No qualities accompany the bases; no much larger clone lies one base away. Libraries were constructed by 5' RACE. The listed sequencing device is Illumina HiSeq 2500. A second PCR of about 6 to 11 cycles was performed with a sample-barcoded 5' primer and a J-beta primer mix. A unique molecular identifier was introduced onto each TCR beta cDNA molecule by a template-switch 5' adaptor carrying 12 random nucleotides. Each sample yielded at least 3 million CDR3-containing paired-end reads. All of the RNA was converted into first-strand cDNA using the Mint cDNA synthesis kit, with a TRBC-specific oligonucleotide serving as the primer. Following uracil-DNA glycosylase treatment, all cDNA underwent a first 18-cycle PCR with the universal primers M1SS and BC2_uni_R. The authors processed their data as follows. Normalization of each sample was performed by random selection of 1 million high-quality reads, each carrying a distinct molecular identifier. Reads with shared molecular identifiers were discarded instead of being binned into consensus sequences. MiTCR, set to a Q25 quality threshold and the strictest error-elimination algorithm, was used for CDR3 identification, clonotype clustering and error correction. A nonparametric unseen species model with Euler transformation was used to estimate a lower bound on total TCR beta diversity. TCRdb trimmed the raw reads at Q25, called clones with MiXCR and kept productive beta chains. Identical CDR3 protein sequences are pooled into one entry, listed with their most common genes and DNA. The V and J calls were determined by TCRdb, not by the authors. This sample gives over a million distinct CDR3 sequences in total; about 40% of them show up just once. Jointly, the top ten make up roughly 7.9% of the sample.

The 39 donors, aged about 6 to 90 years, were systemically healthy Caucasian individuals from Russia. Approximately 10 milliliters of peripheral blood were collected from each donor into EDTA-treated Vacutainer tubes. Ficoll-Paque density-gradient centrifugation was used to isolate PBMCs, with at least 7 million per sample. Total RNA was extracted from PBMCs with Trizol reagent, with at least 6 micrograms obtained per sample. The percentages of naive CD45RAhigh/CD27high T cells were determined by flow cytometry on a PBMC aliquot from every donor. The sample originates from a study of blood T cells in healthy people across ages (dated by TCRdb to the mid-2010s). For the wider study: In model experiments, roughly one uniquely barcoded TCR beta cDNA molecule per two T cells was captured by template switching. The donors were divided into four age groups: young (average around 15 years), middle-aged (around 37), aged (about 60) and long-lived (roughly 86). For two donors (one aged 18 to 30 and one aged 80 or older), the study analyzed two additional independent replicas of 1 million unique cDNA reads from the same blood draw. Age-related changes in TCR beta repertoire diversity were measured in the study by deep sequencing normalized with unique cDNA molecular identifiers. To avoid experimental bias, donors of different ages were distributed randomly across sequencing lanes.

The study at large found these results: Because donor CMV infection status was unknown, age-related changes in expanded clonotypes were potentially confounded. The long-lived group showed more naive CD4+ T cells, fewer expanded clones and increased TCR diversity than the aged group, suggesting age selection. There was a strong correlation between observed TCR beta diversity and the percentage of naive T cells measured by flow cytometry. As age increased, observed TCR beta diversity per million T cells dropped in a roughly linear way, and a significant reduction was already evident by age 40. Estimates of total diversity based on one million sequenced T cells were considered lower bounds and underestimates. Bulk unsorted PBMC profiling prevented conclusive comparison of naive and antigen-experienced compartments.

Inclusive of the bounding cysteine and phenylalanine, the CDR3 is 20 residues long. Only the CDR3 part of the read is kept: 60 bases, read in frame from the first base. Taken from the germline V gene, the CDR1 and CDR2 loops are MGHRA and YSYEKL. V loses 1 base at its end and J loses 5 bases; junction bases beyond the gene matches: 19. The specimen was blood. This chain is built from TRBV4-1 and TRBJ2-1, with TRBD2 identical over 8 junction bases. This clonotype was sampled from a young woman in good health. The nucleotide sequence reads TGCGCCAGCAGCCAAGTTCAGGTTATGGAGCAGCGGGAGCCCCACAATGAGCAGTTCTTC. It codes for CASSQVQVMEQREPHNEQFF.